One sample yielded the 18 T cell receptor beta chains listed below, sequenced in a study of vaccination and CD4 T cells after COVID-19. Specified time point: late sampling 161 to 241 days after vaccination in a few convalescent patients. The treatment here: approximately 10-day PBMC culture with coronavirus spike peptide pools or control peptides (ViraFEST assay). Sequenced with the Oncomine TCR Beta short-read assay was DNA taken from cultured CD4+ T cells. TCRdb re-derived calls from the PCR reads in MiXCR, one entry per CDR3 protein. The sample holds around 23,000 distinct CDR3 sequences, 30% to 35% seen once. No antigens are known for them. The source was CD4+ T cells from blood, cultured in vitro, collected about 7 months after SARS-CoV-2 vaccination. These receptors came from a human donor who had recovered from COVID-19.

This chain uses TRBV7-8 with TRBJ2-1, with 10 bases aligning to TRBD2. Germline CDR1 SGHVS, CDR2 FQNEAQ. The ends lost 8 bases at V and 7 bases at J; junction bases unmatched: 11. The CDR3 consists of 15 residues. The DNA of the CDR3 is TGTGCCAGCCGTCAAGCGGGAGGGGGGGAGAATGAGCAGTTCTTC. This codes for CASRQAGGGENEQFF.

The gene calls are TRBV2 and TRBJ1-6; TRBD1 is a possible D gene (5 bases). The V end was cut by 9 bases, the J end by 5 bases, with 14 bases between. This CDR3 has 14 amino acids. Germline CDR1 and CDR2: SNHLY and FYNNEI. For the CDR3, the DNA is TGTGCCAGGGATGCCGGGACGGATAATTCACCCCTCCACTTT. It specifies CARDAGTDNSPLHF.

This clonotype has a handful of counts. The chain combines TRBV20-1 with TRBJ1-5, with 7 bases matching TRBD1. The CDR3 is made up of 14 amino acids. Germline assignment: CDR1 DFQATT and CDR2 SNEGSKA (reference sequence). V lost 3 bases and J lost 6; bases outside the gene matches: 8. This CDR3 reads CSASLTGDSQPQHF. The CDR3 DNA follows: TGCAGTGCTAGTCTCACAGGGGACAGTCAGCCCCAGCATTTT.

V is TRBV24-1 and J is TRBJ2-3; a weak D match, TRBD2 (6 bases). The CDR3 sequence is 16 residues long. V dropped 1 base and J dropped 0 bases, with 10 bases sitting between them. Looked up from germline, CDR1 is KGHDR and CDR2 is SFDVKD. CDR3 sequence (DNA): TGTGCCACCAGTGATTTCGCCGGGACTAGCACAGATACGCAGTATTTT. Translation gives CATSDFAGTSTDTQYF.

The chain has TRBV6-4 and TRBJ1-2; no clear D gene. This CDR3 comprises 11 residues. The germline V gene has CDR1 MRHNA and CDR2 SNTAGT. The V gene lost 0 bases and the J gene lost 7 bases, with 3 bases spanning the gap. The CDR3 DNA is TGTGCCAGCAGTGACTCGCGTGGCTACACCTTC. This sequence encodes CASSDSRGYTF.

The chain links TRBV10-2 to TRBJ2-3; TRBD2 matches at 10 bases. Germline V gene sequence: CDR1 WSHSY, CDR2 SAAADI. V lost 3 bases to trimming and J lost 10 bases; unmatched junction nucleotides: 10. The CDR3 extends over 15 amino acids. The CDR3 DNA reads TGCGCCAGCAGTGATAGTAGCGGGGGGACGGATGCGCAGTATTTT. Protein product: CASSDSSGGTDAQYF.

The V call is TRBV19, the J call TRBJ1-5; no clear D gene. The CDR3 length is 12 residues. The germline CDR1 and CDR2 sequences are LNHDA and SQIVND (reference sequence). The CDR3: CAARAGNQPQHF. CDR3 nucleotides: TGTGCTGCGAGGGCCGGCAATCAGCCCCAGCATTTT.

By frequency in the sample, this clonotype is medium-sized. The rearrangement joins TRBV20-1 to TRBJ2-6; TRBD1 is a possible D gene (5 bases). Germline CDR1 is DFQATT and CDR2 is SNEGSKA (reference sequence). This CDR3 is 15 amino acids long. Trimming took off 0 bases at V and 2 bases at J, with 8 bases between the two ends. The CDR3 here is CSARDQGAGANVLTF. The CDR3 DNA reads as TGCAGTGCTAGAGATCAAGGGGCTGGGGCCAACGTCCTGACTTTC.

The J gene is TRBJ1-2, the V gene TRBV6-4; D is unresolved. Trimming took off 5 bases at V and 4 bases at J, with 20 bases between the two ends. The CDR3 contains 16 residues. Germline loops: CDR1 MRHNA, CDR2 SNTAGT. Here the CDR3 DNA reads TGTGCCAGCAGTTACGATTGGTCCGGACGGCGCTATGGCTACACCTTC. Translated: CASSYDWSGRRYGYTF.

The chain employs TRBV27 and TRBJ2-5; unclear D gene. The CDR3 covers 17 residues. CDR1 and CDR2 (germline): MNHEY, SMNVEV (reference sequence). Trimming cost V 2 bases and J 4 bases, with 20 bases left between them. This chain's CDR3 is CASSLRFFGLGLETQYF. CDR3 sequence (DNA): TGTGCCAGCAGTTTACGGTTTTTCGGGCTAGGGCTAGAGACCCAGTACTTC.

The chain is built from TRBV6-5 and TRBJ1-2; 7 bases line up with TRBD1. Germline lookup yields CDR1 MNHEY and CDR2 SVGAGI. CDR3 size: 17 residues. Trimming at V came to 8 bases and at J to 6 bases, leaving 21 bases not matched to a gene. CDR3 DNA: TGTGCCAGCCGTTCCATAACGGACAGGAACAGGGTAAATGGCTACACCTTC. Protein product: CASRSITDRNRVNGYTF.

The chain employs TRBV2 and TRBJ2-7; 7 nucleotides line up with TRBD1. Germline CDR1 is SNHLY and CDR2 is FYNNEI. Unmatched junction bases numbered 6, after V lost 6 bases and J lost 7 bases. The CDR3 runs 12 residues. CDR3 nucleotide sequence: TGTGCCAGCAGGGGGGACAGCGGAGAGCAGTACTTC. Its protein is CASRGDSGEQYF.

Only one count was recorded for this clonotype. CDR3 DNA sequence: TGCGCCAGCAGCTTGACAGGGGGCAGTCACTATGGCTACACCTTC. Translating gives CASSLTGGSHYGYTF. The chain has TRBV5-1 and TRBJ1-2; 9 positions agree with TRBD1. Germline V gene lookup returns CDR1 SGHRS and CDR2 YFSETQ. The CDR3 is 15 amino acids. The V and J ends lost 1 base and 3 bases, in that order; junction bases with no gene match: 4.

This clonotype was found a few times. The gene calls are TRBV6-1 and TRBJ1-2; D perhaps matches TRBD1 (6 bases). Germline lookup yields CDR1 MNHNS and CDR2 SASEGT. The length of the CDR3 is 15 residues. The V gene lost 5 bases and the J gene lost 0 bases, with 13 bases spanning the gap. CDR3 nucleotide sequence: TGTGCCAGCAGTCATCGGACAGCTACTAACTATGGCTACACCTTC. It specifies CASSHRTATNYGYTF.

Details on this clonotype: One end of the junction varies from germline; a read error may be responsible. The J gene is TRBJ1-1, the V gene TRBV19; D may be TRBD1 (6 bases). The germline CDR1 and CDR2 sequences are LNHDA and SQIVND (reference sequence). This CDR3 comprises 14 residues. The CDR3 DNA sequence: TGTGCCAGTAGTTTAGATCAGGGGTACACTGAAGCTTTCTTT. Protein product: CASSLDQGYTEAFF.

This CDR3 reads CASRQDTSSYNSPLHF. The CDR3 region has the DNA TGTGCCAGCAGACAGGATACAAGCTCCTATAATTCACCCCTCCACTTT. The chain uses TRBV7-8 and TRBJ1-6, with D possibly being TRBD1 (5 bases). CDR3 length: 16 residues. Germline-derived CDR1 and CDR2 are SGHVS and FQNEAQ. Trimming removed 6 bases at V and 0 bases at J, with 12 bases between.

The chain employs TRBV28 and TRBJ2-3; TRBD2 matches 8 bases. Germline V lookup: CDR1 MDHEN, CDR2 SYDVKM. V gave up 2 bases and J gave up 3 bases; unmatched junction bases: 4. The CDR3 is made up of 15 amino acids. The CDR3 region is CASSLHTSGTDTQYF. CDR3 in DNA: TGTGCCAGCAGTTTACATACTAGCGGAACAGATACGCAGTATTTT.

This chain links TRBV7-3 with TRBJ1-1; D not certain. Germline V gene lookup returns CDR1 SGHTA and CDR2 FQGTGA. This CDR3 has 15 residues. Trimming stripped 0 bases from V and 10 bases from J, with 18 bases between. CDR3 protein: CASSLTRLRETPAFF. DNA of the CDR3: TGTGCCAGCAGCTTAACCCGGCTAAGGGAGACTCCAGCTTTCTTT.